Listed here are 21 T cell receptor beta chains from one sample, sequenced in a study of T cells after posttransplantation cyclophosphamide. The assay was immunoSEQ multiplex PCR, and TCRdb's table has in-frame clones only and misses some. The sample comprises tens of thousands of clones, 90% of which are singletons, and over 2% rests with the top ten. Cyclophosphamide on days +3 and +4 followed busulfan-fludarabine conditioning and a marrow graft. The sequencing used PBMCs, collected roughly 60 days after allogeneic stem cell transplant with posttransplant cyclophosphamide. These receptors originate from a male patient aged 60 to 75 who received an allogeneic stem cell transplant from a related donor and was CMV-positive. Some T cells may be the graft donor's.

The chain is built from TRBV5-1 and TRBJ2-5; 7 bases match TRBD2. After removal of 0 bases from V and 1 base from J, the junction contained 6 bases not matched to a gene. The CDR3 sequence is 16 residues long. Germline V gene lookup returns CDR1 SGHRS and CDR2 YFSETQ. The CDR3 nucleotides read TGCGCCAGCAGCTTGGGGACTAGATTTCCCCAAGAGACCCAGTACTTC. Amino acids: CASSLGTRFPQETQYF.

The CDR3 reads CSASGGRTLHF. CDR3 in DNA: TGCAGTGCTTCAGGGGGGAGAACCCTCCACTTT. The chain combines TRBV20-1 with TRBJ1-6; 7 bases match TRBD1. V trimming: 5 bases; J trimming: 14 bases; junction bases outside the gene matches: 6. This CDR3 comprises 11 residues. Germline V gene lookup returns CDR1 DFQATT and CDR2 SNEGSKA (reference sequence).

The V gene is TRBV4-2, the J gene TRBJ1-1; a possible D gene is TRBD1 (5 bases). V lost 4 bases to trimming and J lost 1 base, with 10 bases between them. This CDR3 contains 14 residues. Germline V gives CDR1 LGHNA, CDR2 YNFKEQ. Here the CDR3 reads CASSPRAPNTEAFF. For the CDR3, the DNA is TGTGCCAGCAGCCCCAGGGCACCGAACACTGAAGCTTTCTTT.

In its sample, this clone was seen once. The chain uses TRBV6-1 and TRBJ1-1; D is perhaps TRBD1 (6 bases). CDR3 size: 13 residues. Per the germline V gene, CDR1 is MNHNS and CDR2 is SASEGT. The V and J ends lost 10 bases and 10 bases respectively, with 22 bases between them. CDR3 DNA sequence: TGTGCCACCCAGGGGAGATGGGGCGAAGGAGCTTTCTTT. Residues: CATQGRWGEGAFF.

This chain uses TRBV6-4 with TRBJ2-3; 16 bases line up with TRBD2. From germline, CDR1 is MRHNA and CDR2 SNTAGT. The CDR3 length is 16 residues. The ends lost 6 bases at V and 3 bases at J; junction bases unmatched: 3. The CDR3 coding sequence is TGTGCCAGCAGAGGGACTAGCGGGGGGGCGACAGATACGCAGTATTTT. It yields the protein CASRGTSGGATDTQYF.

The rearrangement links TRBV4-1 to TRBJ2-1, with 8 bases that match TRBD2. Germline V lookup: CDR1 MGHRA, CDR2 YSYEKL. With V trimmed by 0 bases and J by 9 bases, 10 bases remained unmatched. This CDR3 has 16 amino acids. CDR3 DNA sequence: TGCGCCAGCAGCCAAGATAGCGGACTAGCTCTATTTGAGCAGTTCTTC. The encoded protein is CASSQDSGLALFEQFF.

The V and J genes are TRBV29-1 and TRBJ1-3; D remains unclear. The CDR3 sequence is 15 residues long. Looked up from germline, CDR1 is SQVTM and CDR2 is ANQGSEA. V lost 4 bases, J lost 4 bases, and 17 bases lay in between. For the CDR3, the DNA is TGCAGCGTTGGTCCAAGGTGGGCGCGAGGAAACACCATATATTTT. Translating gives CSVGPRWARGNTIYF. Full variable domain (missing parts from reference TRBV29-1 and TRBJ1-3): SAVISQKPSRDICQRGTSLTIQCQVDSQVTMMFWYRQQPGQSLTLIATANQGSEATYESGFVIDKFPISRPNLTFSTLTVSNMSPEDSSIYLCSVGPRWARGNTIYFGEGSWLTVV.

This chain joins TRBV19 and TRBJ1-1; perhaps TRBD1 as D (5 bases). V was cut by 3 bases and J by 3 bases, with 8 bases left in between. CDR1 and CDR2 from the germline V gene are LNHDA and SQIVND (reference sequence). The CDR3 is 13 residues long. This CDR3 reads CASSIVRDTEAFF. For the CDR3, the DNA is TGTGCCAGTAGTATTGTCAGGGACACTGAAGCTTTCTTT.

V gene TRBV30 combines with J gene TRBJ2-7; TRBD2 might be the D (6 bases). Looked up from germline, CDR1 is GTSNPN and CDR2 is SVGIG (reference sequence). V dropped 2 bases and J dropped 2 bases, with 10 bases sitting between them. The CDR3 has 13 residues. CDR3 protein: CAWSRSGAYEQYV. The DNA of the CDR3 is TGTGCCTGGAGTCGATCGGGAGCCTACGAGCAGTACGTC.

The chain uses TRBV5-4 and TRBJ1-3, with D perhaps matching TRBD1 (5 bases). Trimming took 4 bases from V and 0 from J, leaving 8 bases between them. In germline, CDR1 is SGHNT, CDR2 YYREEE (reference sequence). The CDR3 is made up of 14 amino acids. The DNA of the CDR3 is TGTGCCAGCAGCGCGGGACTCTCTGGAAACACCATATATTTT. This encodes CASSAGLSGNTIYF. The full variable domain, completed using reference TRBV5-4 and TRBJ1-3, is ETGVTQSPTHLIKTRGQQVTLRCSSQSGHNTVSWYQQALGQGPQFIFQYYREEENGRGNFPPRFSGLQFPNYSSELNVNALELDDSALYLCASSAGLSGNTIYFGEGSWLTVV.

This chain connects TRBV19 to TRBJ2-1; 11 nucleotides line up with TRBD1. V lost 7 bases and J lost 9; bases outside the gene matches: 8. Germline CDR1 is LNHDA and CDR2 is SQIVND (reference sequence). This CDR3 comprises 14 residues. CDR3 loop: CASMRTGGLFEQFF. The CDR3 DNA reads TGTGCCAGTATGAGGACAGGGGGCTTATTTGAGCAGTTCTTC.

This chain connects TRBV6-1 to TRBJ2-7; D is unclear. Trimming shortened V by 4 bases and J by 3 bases, and 10 bases separated the two germline ends. The germline V gene encodes CDR1 MNHNS and CDR2 SASEGT. This CDR3 has 13 residues. The CDR3, as DNA: TGTGCCAGCAGTGTGACTCCGAGCTACGAGCAGTACGTC. The encoded protein is CASSVTPSYEQYV.

V and J are TRBV5-4 and TRBJ1-1, with D perhaps TRBD1 (6 bases). The germline gives CDR1 SGHNT, CDR2 YYREEE (reference sequence). The CDR3 is 15 amino acids. The V and J ends lost 0 bases and 2 bases respectively, with 11 bases between them. The CDR3 reads CASSLGGGQNTEAFF. In nucleotides, the CDR3 is TGTGCCAGCAGCTTGGGAGGGGGTCAAAACACTGAAGCTTTCTTT.

V gene TRBV5-6 combines with J gene TRBJ1-5, with a tentative D call TRBD1 (5 bases). The ends were cut back, 5 bases at V and 2 bases at J, with 11 bases in the middle. The CDR3 is made up of 14 amino acids. From germline, CDR1 is SGHDT and CDR2 YYEEEE. The CDR3 is CASSLQGGNQPQHF. Here the CDR3 DNA reads TGTGCCAGCAGTCTCCAGGGCGGCAATCAGCCCCAGCATTTT. The whole variable domain, filled in from reference TRBV5-6 and TRBJ1-5, reads DAGVTQSPTHLIKTRGQQVTLRCSPKSGHDTVSWYQQALGQGPQFIFQYYEEEERQRGNFPDRFSGHQFPNYSSELNVNALLLGDSALYLCASSLQGGNQPQHFGDGTRLSIL.

The V call is TRBV19, the J call TRBJ1-4; no firm D call. V was clipped by 0 bases and J by 4 bases, with 9 bases between them. CDR1 is LNHDA and CDR2 is SQIVND in the germline V gene (reference sequence). CDR3 length equals 15 residues. Here the CDR3 reads CASSIEGRNNEKLFF. The CDR3 DNA follows: TGTGCCAGTAGTATAGAGGGCAGAAATAATGAAAAACTGTTTTTT. The variable domain in full, with the rest retrieved from reference TRBV19 and TRBJ1-4, is DGGITQSPKYLFRKEGQNVTLSCEQNLNHDAMYWYRQDPGQGLRLIYYSQIVNDFQKGDIAEGYSVSREKKESFPLTVTSAQKNPTAFYLCASSIEGRNNEKLFFGSGTQLSVL.

This clone was counted once. The chain recombines TRBV2 with TRBJ1-1; TRBD1 matches 7 bases. After removal of 3 bases from V and 4 bases from J, the junction contained 14 bases not matched to a gene. Germline V gene data show CDR1 as SNHLY and CDR2 as FYNNEI. CDR3 length equals 17 residues. The CDR3 region is CASSDPRGEDRVTEAFF. The CDR3 DNA reads TGTGCCAGCAGTGACCCAAGAGGAGAAGACAGGGTCACTGAAGCTTTCTTT.

The chain carries TRBV5-1 and TRBJ2-2, with 11 bases aligning to TRBD2. The CDR3 runs to 17 residues. V dropped 0 bases and J dropped 6; count of bases not matched to a gene: 7. The germline gives CDR1 SGHRS, CDR2 YFSETQ. CDR3 amino acids: CASSLASGGPPAGELFF. DNA of the CDR3: TGCGCCAGCAGCTTGGCTAGCGGGGGGCCTCCTGCCGGGGAGCTGTTTTTT.

The chain joins TRBV6-5 to TRBJ1-1; 12 bases match TRBD1. Germline V gene data show CDR1 as MNHEY and CDR2 as SVGAGI. V trimming: 6 bases; J trimming: 10 bases; junction bases outside the gene matches: 9. This CDR3 is 14 amino acids long. The CDR3 nucleotides are TGTGCCAGCAGCAAGGGACAGGGGGCGGTGAGAGCTTTCTTT. Protein product: CASSKGQGAVRAFF.

The gene calls are TRBV18 and TRBJ1-2; D uncertain. V lost 5 bases and J 4 bases, leaving 11 bases between the germline ends. This CDR3 contains 13 residues. Per the germline V gene, CDR1 is KGHSH and CDR2 is LQKENI. CDR3: CASSIGVGYGYTF. The CDR3 nucleotides read TGTGCCAGCTCAATCGGGGTGGGCTATGGCTACACCTTC. Filled out from reference TRBV18 and TRBJ1-2, the complete variable domain reads NAGVMQNPRHLVRRRGQEARLRCSPMKGHSHVYWYRQLPEEGLKFMVYLQKENIIDESGMPKERFSAEFPKEGPSILRIQQVVRGDSAAYFCASSIGVGYGYTFGSGTRLTVV.

This clone was observed a single time. The rearrangement links TRBV19 to TRBJ1-1, with a possible D match to TRBD1 (6 bases). Trimming pared 9 bases from V and 1 base from J, leaving 24 bases between. The germline V gene encodes CDR1 LNHDA and CDR2 SQIVND (reference sequence). The CDR3 is 17 amino acids. CDR3 bases: TGTGCCAGCCGGCACATCACGGGGGGCGGTGAGAACACTGAAGCTTTCTTT. Amino acid sequence: CASRHITGGGENTEAFF. Using reference TRBV19 and TRBJ1-1 for the parts outside the CDR3, the full variable domain is DGGITQSPKYLFRKEGQNVTLSCEQNLNHDAMYWYRQDPGQGLRLIYYSQIVNDFQKGDIAEGYSVSREKKESFPLTVTSAQKNPTAFYLCASRHITGGGENTEAFFGQGTRLTVV.

The V gene is TRBV5-1, the J gene TRBJ2-6; TRBD2 might be the D (6 bases). Trimming pared 1 base from V and 10 bases from J, leaving 12 bases between. CDR1 and CDR2 (germline): SGHRS, YFSETQ. The CDR3 runs 14 residues. The CDR3 DNA reads TGCGCCAGCAGCTTGTTGCTAGGGACTAACGTCCTGACTTTC. Its protein product is CASSLLLGTNVLTF.